Listed here are 19 T cell receptor beta chains from one sample, sequenced in a study of CD8 T cells in Susac syndrome. RNA totalling roughly 0.45 to 1 ug underwent reverse transcription with random hexamers. TCRdb analysed the immunoSEQ multiplex PCR reads with MiXCR anew, one entry per CDR3 protein. The table lists 150,000 to 200,000 distinct CDR3 sequences, almost 96% of them singletons. The sequencing sample was made of CD4+ T cells from PBMCs. These TCRs come from a human donor with multiple sclerosis.

The rearrangement joins TRBV5-4 to TRBJ2-2; the match to TRBD2 covers 7 bases. The germline V gene encodes CDR1 SGHNT and CDR2 YYREEE (reference sequence). V lost 4 bases, J lost 2 bases, and 11 bases stayed unmatched. The CDR3 has 17 amino acids. The CDR3 nucleotides read TGTGCCAGCAGCCCAGACATCGGGACTACTAACACCGGGGAGCTGTTTTTT. Translation: CASSPDIGTTNTGELFF.

CDR3 nucleotide sequence: TGTGCCAGCAGTAGTACTGGACAGGGCAATCAGCCCCAGCATTTT. As protein: CASSSTGQGNQPQHF. The rearrangement links TRBV12-3 or TRBV12-4 to TRBJ1-5, with 7 bases fitting TRBD1. This CDR3 is 15 amino acids long. V shed 5 bases, J shed 2 bases, and the junction held 6 bases outside the gene matches.

V usage is TRBV29-1 and J usage is TRBJ2-1; D gene uncertain. V shed 7 bases and J shed 5 bases, with 18 bases lying between them. CDR1 SQVTM and CDR2 ANQGSEA come from the germline V gene. The CDR3 runs 14 residues. In nucleotides, the CDR3 is TGCAGCGCCCATACAGCCCGAGGCGACAATGAGCAGTTCTTC. This gives the protein CSAHTARGDNEQFF.

This sequence joins TRBV12-3 or TRBV12-4 and TRBJ1-6; D remains ambiguous. This CDR3 is built from 13 residues. V lost 5 bases and J 12 bases, leaving 14 bases between the germline ends. Here the CDR3 reads CASSTAGPLPLHF. In DNA form, the CDR3 reads TGTGCCAGCAGTACCGCGGGCCCTTTACCCCTCCACTTT.

In nucleotides, the CDR3 is TGTGCCAGCAGCCAACTCCGGGACCCGAACACTGAAGCTTTCTTT. This sequence encodes CASSQLRDPNTEAFF. This chain connects TRBV14 to TRBJ1-1, with D perhaps TRBD1 (5 bases). The CDR3 covers 15 residues. Germline CDR1 SGHDN, CDR2 FVKESK. V was clipped by 2 bases and J by 1 base, with 11 bases between them.

This clonotype was recorded only once. In nucleotides, the CDR3 is TGCAGTGCTAGAGGGTATGGGCAGGGCAAGGGAGAGACCCAGTACTTC. This translates into CSARGYGQGKGETQYF. This chain connects TRBV20-1 to TRBJ2-5, with D perhaps matching TRBD1 (5 bases). The V gene lost 1 base and the J gene lost 4 bases, with 19 bases spanning the gap. The CDR3 is made up of 16 amino acids. Germline V lookup: CDR1 DFQATT, CDR2 SNEGSKA (reference sequence).

The chain links TRBV3-1 to TRBJ2-1; 10 bases are shared with TRBD1. Germline loops: CDR1 LGHDT, CDR2 YNNKEL (reference sequence). Trimming cost V 4 bases and J 10 bases; bases outside gene matches: 13. The CDR3 sequence is 16 residues long. For the CDR3, the DNA is TGTGCCAGCAGCCCCCTTGGACAGGGGGGGAATGGCGAGCAGTTCTTC. It is translated as CASSPLGQGGNGEQFF.

The rearrangement links TRBV20-1 to TRBJ2-1; 10 bases fit TRBD2. Germline V gives CDR1 DFQATT, CDR2 SNEGSKA (reference sequence). The CDR3 length is 14 residues. Unmatched junction bases numbered 4, after V lost 3 bases and J lost 5 bases. The CDR3: CSASKLAGHNEQFF. DNA for the CDR3: TGCAGTGCTAGTAAACTAGCGGGACACAATGAGCAGTTCTTC.

This chain uses TRBV7-9 with TRBJ1-1; D not certain. Trimming removed 3 bases from V and 3 bases from J, with 8 bases in between. Germline V CDR1 and CDR2: SEHNR, FQNEAQ (reference sequence). CDR3 size: 13 residues. The CDR3 protein is CASSFVSYTEAFF. CDR3 sequence (DNA): TGTGCCAGCAGCTTCGTTAGCTACACTGAAGCTTTCTTT.

The J gene is TRBJ2-7, the V gene TRBV10-3, with 8 bases lining up with TRBD1. The V gene end was trimmed by 1 base and the J gene end by 0 bases; junction bases not matched to a gene: 2. The germline gives CDR1 ENHRY, CDR2 SYGVKD. The CDR3 loop spans 15 amino acids. CDR3 loop: CAISEFQGASYEQYF. CDR3 DNA: TGTGCCATCAGTGAGTTCCAGGGGGCCTCCTACGAGCAGTACTTC.

The chain carries TRBV29-1 and TRBJ2-1; 12 nucleotides agree with TRBD2. Trimming cost V 6 bases and J 2 bases; bases outside gene matches: 8. Per germline, CDR1 SQVTM and CDR2 ANQGSEA. CDR3 length equals 16 residues. The CDR3 sequence is CSVVFGLAGTYNEQFF. CDR3 DNA sequence: TGCAGCGTGGTCTTCGGACTAGCGGGGACCTACAATGAGCAGTTCTTC.

In this sample, this clonotype turned up once. The chain has TRBV4-2 and TRBJ2-2; D is unclear. Germline V gene sequence: CDR1 LGHNA, CDR2 YNFKEQ. CDR3 size: 13 residues. Trimming took off 5 bases at V and 6 bases at J, with 10 bases between the two ends. Here the CDR3 DNA reads TGTGCCAGCAGCTTAGAGTTAGCCGGGGAGCTGTTTTTT. This encodes CASSLELAGELFF.

The chain recombines TRBV18 with TRBJ2-1; D may be TRBD2 (5 bases). Germline CDR1 reads KGHSH; CDR2 reads LQKENI. The CDR3 runs to 13 residues. V was cut by 8 bases and J by 1 base, with 9 bases left in between. The CDR3 coding sequence is TGTGCCAGCACCAGCGGATCCTACAATGAGCAGTTCTTC. Translated, it gives CASTSGSYNEQFF.

The J gene is TRBJ1-6, the V gene TRBV12-3 or TRBV12-4; maybe TRBD1 (5 bases). The CDR3 length is 16 residues. Trimming removed 8 bases at V and 0 bases at J, with 14 bases between. The chain's CDR3 is CASCRALSSYNSPLHF. The CDR3 coding sequence is TGTGCCAGCTGCAGGGCCCTCAGCTCCTATAATTCACCCCTCCACTTT.

The genes are TRBV7-2 and TRBJ1-2; 11 bases fit TRBD1. The CDR3 is made up of 19 amino acids. Germline CDR1 is SGHTA and CDR2 is FQGNSA. V was pared by 0 bases and J by 5 bases, with 14 bases of the junction left unmatched. The DNA of the CDR3 is TGTGCCAGCAGCTTAGCGCTAGGGGACAGGGGGAAAAGGGAGTATGGCTACACCTTC. It translates to CASSLALGDRGKREYGYTF.

This chain uses TRBV18 with TRBJ2-1; 9 positions agree with TRBD2. CDR3 size: 15 residues. Germline CDR1 and CDR2: KGHSH and LQKENI. With V trimmed by 3 bases and J by 7 bases, 7 bases remained unmatched. The CDR3 nucleotides read TGTGCCAGCTCACCTAGCGGGGGCTCATTGAATGAGCAGTTCTTC. Amino acids: CASSPSGGSLNEQFF.

The chain joins TRBV3-1 to TRBJ1-2; 8 bases are a match to TRBD1. CDR3 length equals 13 residues. Unmatched junction bases numbered 8, after V lost 6 bases and J lost 8 bases. The germline V gene has CDR1 LGHDT and CDR2 YNNKEL (reference sequence). The CDR3 region is CASSPVDREGYTF. For the CDR3, the DNA is TGTGCCAGCAGTCCCGTGGACAGGGAAGGCTACACCTTC.

The chain couples TRBV20-1 to TRBJ2-7; 8 bases fit TRBD1. The CDR3 is 12 residues long. Germline CDR1 reads DFQATT; CDR2 reads SNEGSKA (reference sequence). CDR3 protein: CSVGQGGYEQYF. The CDR3 DNA is TGCAGCGTCGGACAGGGCGGTTACGAGCAGTACTTC.

V gene TRBV28 combines with J gene TRBJ1-6, with TRBD1 as a possible D gene (6 bases). The CDR3 contains 15 residues. V gave up 6 bases and J gave up 2 bases, with 11 bases separating them. CDR1 MDHEN and CDR2 SYDVKM come from the germline V gene. This CDR3 is CASSTNRAYNSPLHF. CDR3 DNA: TGTGCCAGCAGCACAAACAGGGCCTATAATTCACCCCTCCACTTT.